This entry is about one T cell receptor (beta chain). Its antigen is not identified. This sample was taken from a study of post-analysis software for immune sequencing data. Overall study results and limits: F-measure co-clustering was strong for batch-matched samples. Controls showed lower frequencies than patients for roughly five TRBV segments, and TRBV5-6, TRBV5-1 and TRBV20-1 were among these.

Germline CDR1 SGHTA, CDR2 FQGTGA. The CDR3 spans 15 residues. V gave up 5 bases and J gave up 4 bases; unmatched junction bases: 9. Carried by the TCR beta cDNA libraries were unique molecular identifiers. TCRdb reprocessed the PCR reads via MiXCR and lists one record per CDR3 protein. Here the sample spans approximately 440,000 distinct CDR3 sequences, under 55% being singletons. The chain has TRBV7-3 and TRBJ1-1, with 8 bases that match TRBD1. This clonotype was sampled from a girl aged 10 to 17 with multiple sclerosis. The sequenced sample consisted of blood. CDR3 nucleotide sequence: TGTGCCAGCAGCCCCTCGACAGGGGCCGGCACTGAAGCTTTCTTT. Amino acid sequence: CASSPSTGAGTEAFF.